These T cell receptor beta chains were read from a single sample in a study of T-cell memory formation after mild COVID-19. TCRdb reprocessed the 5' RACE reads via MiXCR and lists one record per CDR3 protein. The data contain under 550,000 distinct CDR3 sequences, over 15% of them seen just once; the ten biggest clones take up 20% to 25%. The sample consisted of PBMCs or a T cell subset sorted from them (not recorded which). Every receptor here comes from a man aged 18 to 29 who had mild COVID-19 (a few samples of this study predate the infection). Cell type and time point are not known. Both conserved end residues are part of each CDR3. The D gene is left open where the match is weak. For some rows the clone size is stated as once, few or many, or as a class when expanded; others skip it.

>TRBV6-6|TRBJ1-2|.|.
TGTGCCAGCAGTTTGACGACAGTCTATGGCTACACCTTC
CASSLTTVYGYTF
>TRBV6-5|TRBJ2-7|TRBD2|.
TGTGCCAGCAGCACCCGACTAGCGCCTAGTCTAGAGCAGTACTTC
CASSTRLAPSLEQYF
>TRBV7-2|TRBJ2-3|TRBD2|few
TGTGCCAGCAGCTTAGTAGCGGGGGTTTCTCCCCCAGATACGCAGTATTTT
CASSLVAGVSPPDTQYF
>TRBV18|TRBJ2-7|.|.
TGTGCCAGCTCACCACCCGTGCAAAGGGGTTACGAGCAGTACTTC
CASSPPVQRGYEQYF
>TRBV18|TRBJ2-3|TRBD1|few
TGTGCCAGCTCACCTGGACAGGTTAGCACAGATACGCAGTATTTT
CASSPGQVSTDTQYF
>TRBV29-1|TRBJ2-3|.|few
TGCAGCGTTGAGCCGGTCGGGCAGTCAGATACGCAGTATTTT
CSVEPVGQSDTQYF
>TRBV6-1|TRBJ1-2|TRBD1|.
TGTGCCAGCAATCCAGGGGGGTATGGCTACACCTTC
CASNPGGYGYTF
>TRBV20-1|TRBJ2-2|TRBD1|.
TGCAGTGCCCCCGGGACAGGGGTGAACACCGGGGAGCTGTTTTTT
CSAPGTGVNTGELFF
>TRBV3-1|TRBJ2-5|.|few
TGTGCCAGCAGCTCAGCAGGGAGTTTGGAGACCCAGTACTTC
CASSSAGSLETQYF
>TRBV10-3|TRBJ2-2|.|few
TGTGCCATCGCTTCCACGAACACCGGGGAGCTGTTTTTT
CAIASTNTGELFF
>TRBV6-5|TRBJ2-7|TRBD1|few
TGTGCCAGCAGTTACAGGGACAGGGGGCCCTACGAGCAGTACTTC
CASSYRDRGPYEQYF
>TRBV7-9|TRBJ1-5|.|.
TGTGCCAGCAGCTTATCAGGGATGGGGCAGCCCCAGCATTTT
CASSLSGMGQPQHF
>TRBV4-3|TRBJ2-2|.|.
TGCGCCAGCAGCCAGGACTGGACGATGTGGGCCCCAAGCTTAAACACCGGGGAGCTGTTTTTT
CASSQDWTMWAPSLNTGELFF
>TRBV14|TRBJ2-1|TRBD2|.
TGTGCCAGCAGCCAGAAAACCACTAGCGGGGCCTACAATGAGCAGTTCTTC
CASSQKTTSGAYNEQFF
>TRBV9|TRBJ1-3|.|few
TGTGCCAGCAGCGTCGGGGGTAAGGACACCATATATTTT
CASSVGGKDTIYF
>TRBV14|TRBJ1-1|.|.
TGTGCCAGCAGCCATCCCGGAAGGTTCACTGAAGCTTTCTTT
CASSHPGRFTEAFF
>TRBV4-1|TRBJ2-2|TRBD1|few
TGCGCCAGCAGCCAATCCGCGACAGGGGCTAACACCGGGGAGCTGTTTTTT
CASSQSATGANTGELFF
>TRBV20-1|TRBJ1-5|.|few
TGCAGTGCTAGCTCGTTATCTTGGAGCAATCAGCCCCAGCATTTT
CSASSLSWSNQPQHF
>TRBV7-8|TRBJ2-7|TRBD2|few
TGTGCCAGCAGCTTAGTGGCGGGGGGGCCGTACTACGAGCAGTACTTC
CASSLVAGGPYYEQYF
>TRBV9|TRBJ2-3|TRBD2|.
TGTGCCAGCGCTAGCGGGGGAGATACGCAGTATTTT
CASASGGDTQYF
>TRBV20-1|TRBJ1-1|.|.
TGCAGTGCTCCAGGGGCGGGGGCCACTGAAGCTTTCTTT
CSAPGAGATEAFF
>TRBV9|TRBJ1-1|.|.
TGTGCCAGCAGCGTTGACGGATCGGGCACTGAAGCTTTCTTT
CASSVDGSGTEAFF
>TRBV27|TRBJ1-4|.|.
TGTGCCAGCGGTTCTTGGGGCGGTGAAAAACTGTTTTTT
CASGSWGGEKLFF
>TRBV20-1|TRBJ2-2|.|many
TGCAGTGCTGCAAGCGGCCGCACCGGGGAGCTGTTTTTT
CSAASGRTGELFF
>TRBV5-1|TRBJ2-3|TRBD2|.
TGCGCCAGCAGCTACTACGCCGATGCGGGGGGGCGAGATACGCAGTATTTT
CASSYYADAGGRDTQYF
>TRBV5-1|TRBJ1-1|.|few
TGCGCCAACCTGGAGGCAGACGAAGCTTTCTTT
CANLEADEAFF
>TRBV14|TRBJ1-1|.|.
TGTGCCAGCAGCTCAAGGCACCGGGCCACGGACGAAGCTTTCTTT
CASSSRHRATDEAFF
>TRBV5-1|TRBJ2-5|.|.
TGCGCCAGCAGCTTGGTGTTCGTGGGTCAAGAGACCCAGTACTTC
CASSLVFVGQETQYF
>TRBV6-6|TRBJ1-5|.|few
TGTGCCAGCAGGTTTGGAGGCCCTCAGCCCCAGCATTTT
CASRFGGPQPQHF
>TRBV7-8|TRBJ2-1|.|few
TGTGCCAGCAGCTTACCCCGGGATGATGAGCAGTTCTTC
CASSLPRDDEQFF
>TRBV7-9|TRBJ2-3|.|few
TGTGCCAGCAGTCAACTCGGGGACGTGGCGGGCACAGATACGCAGTATTTT
CASSQLGDVAGTDTQYF
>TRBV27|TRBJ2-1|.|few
TGTGCCAGCAGTCCGGCGGGGACAGTCAATGAGCAGTTCTTC
CASSPAGTVNEQFF
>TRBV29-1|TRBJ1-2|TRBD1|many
TGCAGCGTTGGGGCAGGGGGTCGTGGTAGCTATGGCTACACCTTC
CSVGAGGRGSYGYTF
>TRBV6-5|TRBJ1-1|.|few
TGTGCCAGCAGTTGGACACAGGGACTGAACACTGAAGCTTTCTTT
CASSWTQGLNTEAFF
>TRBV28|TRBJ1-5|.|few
TGTGCCAGCGCGGACCATCAGCCCCAGCATTTT
CASADHQPQHF
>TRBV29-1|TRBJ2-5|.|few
TGCAGCGTTGAAGATCTAGGGGTTAGTGAGACCCAGTACTTC
CSVEDLGVSETQYF
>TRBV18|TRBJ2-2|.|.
TGTGCCAGCTCACCAAATGGACTTCCGAACACCGGGGAGCTGTTTTTT
CASSPNGLPNTGELFF
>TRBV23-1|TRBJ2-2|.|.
TGCGCCAGCAGTCAATCCAAGCACACCGGGGAGCTGTTTTTT
CASSQSKHTGELFF
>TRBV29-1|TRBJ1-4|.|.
TGCAGCGTTGAGAGCACACTCTCCCGAATCCCAACTAATGAAAAACTGTTTTTT
CSVESTLSRIPTNEKLFF
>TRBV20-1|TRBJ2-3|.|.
TGCAGTGCTAGAGACCCCGTTCTCCGGGGGGACAGAGATACGCAGTATTTT
CSARDPVLRGDRDTQYF
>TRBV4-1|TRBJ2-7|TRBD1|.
TGCGCCAGCAGCCAAGGACAGAAACGGGACAGCTCCTACGAGCAGTACTTC
CASSQGQKRDSSYEQYF
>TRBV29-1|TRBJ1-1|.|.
TGCAGCGCTACTACAGGGATGAACACTGAAGCTTTCTTT
CSATTGMNTEAFF
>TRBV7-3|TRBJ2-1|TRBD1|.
TGTGCCAGCAGCAGCGACAGGGGGCGGGAGCAGTTCTTC
CASSSDRGREQFF
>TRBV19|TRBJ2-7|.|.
TGTGCCAGTAGTATTCGTGCCGCTTGGGAGCAGTACTTC
CASSIRAAWEQYF
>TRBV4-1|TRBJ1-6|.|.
TGCGCCAGCAGCCAAGAGTGGGGAAGTGGTTCACCCCTCCACTTT
CASSQEWGSGSPLHF
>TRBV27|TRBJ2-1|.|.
TGTGCCACCCTAGAGAAGGGGGGGCGCTACAATGAGCAGTTCTTC
CATLEKGGRYNEQFF
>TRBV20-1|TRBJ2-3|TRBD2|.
TGCAGTGCTTCCCGGACTAGCGGGGGGACAGATACGCAGTATTTT
CSASRTSGGTDTQYF
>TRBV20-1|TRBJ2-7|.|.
TGCAGTGCTAGTCTGGGGACATCCTACGAGCAGTACTTC
CSASLGTSYEQYF
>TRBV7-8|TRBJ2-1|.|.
TGTGCCAGCAGCTCCCCCTCGCGTAGGTACGACAATGAGCAGTTCTTC
CASSSPSRRYDNEQFF
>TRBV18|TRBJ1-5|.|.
TGTGCCAGCTCACCACAGGGGTGGAGCAATCAGCCCCAGCATTTT
CASSPQGWSNQPQHF
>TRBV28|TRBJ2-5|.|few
TGTGCCAGCAGCGACCCCGGGACGGTAAAAGAGACCCAGTACTTC
CASSDPGTVKETQYF
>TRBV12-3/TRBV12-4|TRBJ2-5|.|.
TGTGCCAGCACCCAGGGGAGGGCCCAAGAGACCCAGTACTTC
CASTQGRAQETQYF